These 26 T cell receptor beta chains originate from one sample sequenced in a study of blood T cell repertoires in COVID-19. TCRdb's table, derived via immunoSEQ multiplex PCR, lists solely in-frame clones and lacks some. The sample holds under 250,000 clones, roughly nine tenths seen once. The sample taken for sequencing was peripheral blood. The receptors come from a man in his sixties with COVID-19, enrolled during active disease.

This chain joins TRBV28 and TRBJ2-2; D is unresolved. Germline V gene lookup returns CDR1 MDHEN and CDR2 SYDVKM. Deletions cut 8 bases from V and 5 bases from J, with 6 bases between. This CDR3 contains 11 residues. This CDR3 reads CASLGTGELFF. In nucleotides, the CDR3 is TGTGCCAGCCTCGGGACCGGGGAGCTGTTTTTT.

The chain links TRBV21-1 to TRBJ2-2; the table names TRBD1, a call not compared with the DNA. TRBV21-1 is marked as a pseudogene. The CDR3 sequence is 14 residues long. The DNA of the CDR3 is TGTGCCAGCAGCAATAGACATGGCCACGGGGAGCTGTTTTTT. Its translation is CASSNRHGHGELFF.

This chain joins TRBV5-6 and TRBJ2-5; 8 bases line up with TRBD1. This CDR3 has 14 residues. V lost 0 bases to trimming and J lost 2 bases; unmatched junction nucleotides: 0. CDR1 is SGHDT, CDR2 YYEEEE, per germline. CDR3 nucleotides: TGTGCCAGCAGCTTGGGACAGGGGCAAGAGACCCAGTACTTC. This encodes CASSLGQGQETQYF.

The CDR3 DNA follows: TGTGCCAGCTCAGACCCCCGGGGACAGATGAACACTGAAGCTTTCTTT. Protein: CASSDPRGQMNTEAFF. This chain joins TRBV28 and TRBJ1-1; 7 bases map to TRBD1. Germline V gene data show CDR1 as MDHEN and CDR2 as SYDVKM. CDR3 length: 16 residues. Trimming took 8 bases from V and 0 from J; bases not matched to a gene: 12.

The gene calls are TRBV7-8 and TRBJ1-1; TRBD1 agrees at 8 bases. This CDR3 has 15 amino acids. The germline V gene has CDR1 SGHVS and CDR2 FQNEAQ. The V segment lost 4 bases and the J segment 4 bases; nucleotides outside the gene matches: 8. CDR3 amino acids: CASSSSGGWVTEAFF. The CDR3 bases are TGTGCCAGCAGCTCTTCAGGGGGCTGGGTCACTGAAGCTTTCTTT.

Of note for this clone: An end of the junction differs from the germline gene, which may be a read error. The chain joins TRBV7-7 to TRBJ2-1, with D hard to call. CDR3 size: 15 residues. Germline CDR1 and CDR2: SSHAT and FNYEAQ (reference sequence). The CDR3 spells CASSFGQLGNNEQFF. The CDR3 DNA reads TGTGCTAGCAGCTTTGGCCAGCTGGGCAACAATGAGCAGTTCTTC. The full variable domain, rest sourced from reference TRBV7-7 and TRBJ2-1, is GAGVSQSPRYKVTKRGQDVTLRCDPISSHATLYWYQQALGQGPEFLTYFNYEAQPDKSGLPSDRFSAERPEGSISTLTIQRTEQRDSAMYRCASSFGQLGNNEQFFGPGTRLTVL.

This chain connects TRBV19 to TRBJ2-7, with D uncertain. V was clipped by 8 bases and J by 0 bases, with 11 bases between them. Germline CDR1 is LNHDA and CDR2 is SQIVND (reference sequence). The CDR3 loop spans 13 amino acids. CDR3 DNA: TGTGCCAGTTCAGTTAAGTTCTCCTACGAGCAGTACTTC. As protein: CASSVKFSYEQYF. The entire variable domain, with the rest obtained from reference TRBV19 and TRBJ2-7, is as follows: DGGITQSPKYLFRKEGQNVTLSCEQNLNHDAMYWYRQDPGQGLRLIYYSQIVNDFQKGDIAEGYSVSREKKESFPLTVTSAQKNPTAFYLCASSVKFSYEQYFGPGTRLTVT.

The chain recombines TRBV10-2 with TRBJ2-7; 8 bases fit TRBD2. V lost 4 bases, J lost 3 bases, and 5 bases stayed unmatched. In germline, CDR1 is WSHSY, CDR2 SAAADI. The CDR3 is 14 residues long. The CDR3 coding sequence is TGCGCCAGCAGTGGAAGCGGGAGAGTCTACGAGCAGTACTTC. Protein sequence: CASSGSGRVYEQYF.

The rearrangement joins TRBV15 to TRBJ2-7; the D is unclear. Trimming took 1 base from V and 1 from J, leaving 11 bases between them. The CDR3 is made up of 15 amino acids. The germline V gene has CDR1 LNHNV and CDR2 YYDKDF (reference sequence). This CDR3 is CATSRALASSYEQYF. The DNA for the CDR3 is TGTGCCACCAGCAGAGCTTTGGCATCTTCCTACGAGCAGTACTTC.

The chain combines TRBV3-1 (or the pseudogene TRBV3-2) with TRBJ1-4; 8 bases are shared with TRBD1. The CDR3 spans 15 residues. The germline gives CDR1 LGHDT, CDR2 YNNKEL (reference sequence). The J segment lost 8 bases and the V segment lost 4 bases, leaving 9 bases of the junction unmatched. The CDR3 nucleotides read TGTGCCAGCAGCCGGTGGGACAGGCTCAAGGAAAAACTGTTTTTT. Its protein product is CASSRWDRLKEKLFF.

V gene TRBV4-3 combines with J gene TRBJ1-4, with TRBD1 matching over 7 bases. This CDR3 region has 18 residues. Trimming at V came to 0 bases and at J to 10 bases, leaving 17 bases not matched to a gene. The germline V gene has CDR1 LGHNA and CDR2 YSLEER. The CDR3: CASSQDTTDREATPKLFF. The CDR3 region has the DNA TGCGCCAGCAGCCAAGATACCACTGACAGGGAGGCCACCCCAAAACTGTTTTTT.

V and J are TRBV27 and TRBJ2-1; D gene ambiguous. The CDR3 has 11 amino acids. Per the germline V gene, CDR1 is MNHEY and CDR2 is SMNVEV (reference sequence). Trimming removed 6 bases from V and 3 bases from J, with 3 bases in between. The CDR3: CASSYYNEQFF. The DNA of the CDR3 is TGTGCCAGCAGCTACTACAATGAGCAGTTCTTC.

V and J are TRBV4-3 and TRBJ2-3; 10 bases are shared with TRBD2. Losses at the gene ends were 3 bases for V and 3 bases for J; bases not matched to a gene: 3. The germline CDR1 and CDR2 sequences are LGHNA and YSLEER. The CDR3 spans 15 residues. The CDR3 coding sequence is TGCGCCAGCAGCCAGGGAGCGGGAGGGACAGATACGCAGTATTTT. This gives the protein CASSQGAGGTDTQYF.

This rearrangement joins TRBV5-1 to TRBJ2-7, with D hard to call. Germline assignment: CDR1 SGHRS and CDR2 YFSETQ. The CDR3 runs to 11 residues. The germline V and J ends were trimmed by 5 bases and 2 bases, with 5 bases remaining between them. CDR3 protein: CASSSAYEQYF. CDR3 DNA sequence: TGCGCCAGCAGTTCAGCCTACGAGCAGTACTTC.

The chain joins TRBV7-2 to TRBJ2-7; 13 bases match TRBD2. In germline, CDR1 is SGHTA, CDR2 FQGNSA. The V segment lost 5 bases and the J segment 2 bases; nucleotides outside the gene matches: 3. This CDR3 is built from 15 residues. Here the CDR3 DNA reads TGTGCCAGCAGCGCCACTAGCGGGGGGGCCTACGAGCAGTACTTC. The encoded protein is CASSATSGGAYEQYF.

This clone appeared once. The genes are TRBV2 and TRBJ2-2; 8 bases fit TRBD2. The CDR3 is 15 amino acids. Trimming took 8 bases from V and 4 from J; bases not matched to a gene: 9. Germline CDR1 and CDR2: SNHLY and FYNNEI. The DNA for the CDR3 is TGTGCCAGCCGGAGCGGGAGTCTGGTCACCGGGGAGCTGTTTTTT. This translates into CASRSGSLVTGELFF.

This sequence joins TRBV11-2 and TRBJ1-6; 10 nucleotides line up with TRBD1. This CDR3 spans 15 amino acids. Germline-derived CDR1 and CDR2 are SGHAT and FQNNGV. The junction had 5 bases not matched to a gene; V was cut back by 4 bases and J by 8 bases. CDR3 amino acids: CASSSLGTGDSPLHF. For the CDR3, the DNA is TGTGCCAGCAGCTCCCTCGGGACAGGGGATTCACCCCTCCACTTT.

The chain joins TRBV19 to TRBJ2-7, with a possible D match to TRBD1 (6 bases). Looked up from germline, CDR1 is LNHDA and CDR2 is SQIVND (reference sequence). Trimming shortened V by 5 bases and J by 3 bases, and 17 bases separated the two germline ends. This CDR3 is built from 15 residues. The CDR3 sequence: CASSSTGTLIYEQYF. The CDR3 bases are TGTGCCAGTAGTTCGACCGGGACACTCATCTACGAGCAGTACTTC.

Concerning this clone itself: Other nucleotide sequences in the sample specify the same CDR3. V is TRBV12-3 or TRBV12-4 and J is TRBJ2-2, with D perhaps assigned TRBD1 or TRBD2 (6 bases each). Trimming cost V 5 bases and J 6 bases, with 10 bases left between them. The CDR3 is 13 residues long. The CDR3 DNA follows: TGTGCCAGCAGTCTAGGGGGGCCCGGGGAGCTGTTTTTT. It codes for CASSLGGPGELFF.

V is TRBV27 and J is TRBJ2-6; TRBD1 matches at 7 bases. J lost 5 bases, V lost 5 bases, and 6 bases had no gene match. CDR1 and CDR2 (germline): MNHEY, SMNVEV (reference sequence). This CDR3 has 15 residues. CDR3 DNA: TGTGCCAGCAGTCCCCGACAGGGAAGGGCCAACGTCCTGACTTTC. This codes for CASSPRQGRANVLTF.

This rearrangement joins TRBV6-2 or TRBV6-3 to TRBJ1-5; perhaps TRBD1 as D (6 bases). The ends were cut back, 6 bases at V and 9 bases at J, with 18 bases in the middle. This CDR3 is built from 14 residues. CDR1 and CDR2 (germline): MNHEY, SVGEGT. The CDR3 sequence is CASSLQGRERPQHF. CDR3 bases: TGTGCCAGCAGCCTACAGGGAAGGGAAAGGCCCCAGCATTTT.

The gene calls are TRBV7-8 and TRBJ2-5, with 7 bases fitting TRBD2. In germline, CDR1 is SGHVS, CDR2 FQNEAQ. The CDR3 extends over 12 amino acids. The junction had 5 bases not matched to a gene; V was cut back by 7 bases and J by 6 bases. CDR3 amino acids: CASIGLGQTQYF. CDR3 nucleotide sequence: TGTGCCAGCATTGGACTAGGACAGACCCAGTACTTC.

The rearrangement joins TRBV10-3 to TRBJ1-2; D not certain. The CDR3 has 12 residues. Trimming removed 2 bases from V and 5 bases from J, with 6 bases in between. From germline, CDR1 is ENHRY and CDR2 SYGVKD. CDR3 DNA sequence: TGTGCCATCAGTGAGGAGGCTTATGGCTACACCTTC. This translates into CAISEEAYGYTF.

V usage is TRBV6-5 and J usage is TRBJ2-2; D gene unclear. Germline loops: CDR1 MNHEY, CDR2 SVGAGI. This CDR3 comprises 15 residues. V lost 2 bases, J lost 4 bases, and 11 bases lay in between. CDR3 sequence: CASSYAVVSTGELFF. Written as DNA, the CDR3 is TGTGCCAGCAGTTACGCGGTAGTCTCCACCGGGGAGCTGTTTTTT.

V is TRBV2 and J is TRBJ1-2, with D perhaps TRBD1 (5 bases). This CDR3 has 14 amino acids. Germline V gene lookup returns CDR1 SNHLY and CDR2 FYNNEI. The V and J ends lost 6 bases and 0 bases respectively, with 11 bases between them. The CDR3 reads CASRFDSSNYGYTF. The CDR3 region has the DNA TGTGCCAGCAGATTTGACAGTTCTAACTATGGCTACACCTTC.

CDR3 DNA sequence: TGTGCCAGCTCACCACTCCTAGGGGCTCAGCCCCAGCATTTT. It encodes CASSPLLGAQPQHF. The rearrangement joins TRBV18 to TRBJ1-5; a weak D match, TRBD1 (5 bases). V was clipped by 1 base and J by 6 bases, with 10 bases between them. Per germline, CDR1 KGHSH and CDR2 LQKENI. This CDR3 is built from 14 residues.